The source of this TCR beta chain is a study of blood T cell repertoires in COVID-19. There are 13 residues in the CDR3. V lost 3 bases to trimming and J lost 8 bases; unmatched junction nucleotides: 6. Germline V gene lookup returns CDR1 MDHEN and CDR2 SYDVKM. Assay: immunoSEQ multiplex PCR; the TCRdb copy retains only in-frame clones and omits some. The repertoire holds under 250,000 clones, with around 83% as singletons. The sequence came from a middle-aged man with active or convalescent COVID-19. Sequenced sample: peripheral blood. This sequence joins TRBV28 and TRBJ1-1; TRBD1 matches at 7 bases. The CDR3 loop reads CASSFPDREEAFF. The CDR3, as DNA: TGTGCCAGCAGTTTCCCAGACAGGGAGGAAGCTTTCTTT.